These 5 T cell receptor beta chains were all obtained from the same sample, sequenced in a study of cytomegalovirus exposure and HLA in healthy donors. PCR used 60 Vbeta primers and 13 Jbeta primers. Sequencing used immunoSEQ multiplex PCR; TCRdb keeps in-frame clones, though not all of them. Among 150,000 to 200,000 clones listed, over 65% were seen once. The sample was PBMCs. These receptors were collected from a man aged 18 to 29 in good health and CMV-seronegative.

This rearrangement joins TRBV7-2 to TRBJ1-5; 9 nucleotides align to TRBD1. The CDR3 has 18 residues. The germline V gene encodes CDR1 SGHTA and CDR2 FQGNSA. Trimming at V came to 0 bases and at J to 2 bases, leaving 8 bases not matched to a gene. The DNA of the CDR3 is TGTGCCAGCAGCTTAGCAGGGACAGGGAGGTTTGGCAATCAGCCCCAGCATTTT. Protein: CASSLAGTGRFGNQPQHF. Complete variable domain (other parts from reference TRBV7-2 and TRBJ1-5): GAGVSQSPSNKVTEKGKDVELRCDPISGHTALYWYRQSLGQGLEFLIYFQGNSAPDKSGLPSDRFSAERTGGSVSTLTIQRTQQEDSAVYLCASSLAGTGRFGNQPQHFGDGTRLSIL.

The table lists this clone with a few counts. CDR3 residues: CASSATSGSTDTQYF. CDR3 coding DNA: TGTGCCAGCAGCGCTACTAGCGGGAGCACAGATACGCAGTATTTT. The V gene is TRBV6-4, the J gene TRBJ2-3; 9 bases fit TRBD2. The CDR3 length is 15 residues. J lost 0 bases, V lost 6 bases, and 4 bases had no gene match. Per germline, CDR1 MRHNA and CDR2 SNTAGT.

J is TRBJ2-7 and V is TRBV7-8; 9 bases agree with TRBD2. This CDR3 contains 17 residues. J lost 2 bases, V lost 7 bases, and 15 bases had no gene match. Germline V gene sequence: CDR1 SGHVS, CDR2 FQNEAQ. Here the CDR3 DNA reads TGTGCCAGCACTCTAGCGGGTCGTGCGGGAGGGCCCTACGAGCAGTACTTC. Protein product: CASTLAGRAGGPYEQYF.

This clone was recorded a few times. CDR3 in DNA: TGTGCCAGCAGTTCAGGGAGGGAAGGAGGGGGCTACACCTTC. Translation gives CASSSGREGGGYTF. V gene TRBV6-5 combines with J gene TRBJ1-2; a possible D gene is TRBD1 (5 bases). The CDR3 is made up of 14 amino acids. Trimming took off 4 bases at V and 8 bases at J, with 17 bases between the two ends. CDR1 is MNHEY and CDR2 is SVGAGI in the germline V gene.

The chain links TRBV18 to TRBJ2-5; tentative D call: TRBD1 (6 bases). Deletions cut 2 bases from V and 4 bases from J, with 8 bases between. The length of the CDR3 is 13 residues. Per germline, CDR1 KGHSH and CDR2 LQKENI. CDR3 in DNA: TGTGCCAGCTCACCAAGCAGGGGAGAGACCCAGTACTTC. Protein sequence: CASSPSRGETQYF.